Following are 16 T cell receptor beta chains from one sample sequenced in a study of identical twins. TCRdb reanalysed the 5' RACE reads using MiXCR and keeps one entry per CDR3 protein. The sample lists a few hundred thousand distinct CDR3 sequences; approximately 8.3% were seen once. This sample was shared with a second study, whose subject was yellow fever vaccine responses in identical twins.

Material: CD8+ T cells sorted from blood. These receptors were obtained from a young woman in good health.

This clonotype showed up just a few times. The chain is built from TRBV20-1 and TRBJ1-1, with 9 bases lining up with TRBD1. The V gene end was trimmed by 4 bases and the J gene end by 8 bases; junction bases not matched to a gene: 5. The CDR3 runs to 12 residues. Per germline, CDR1 DFQATT and CDR2 SNEGSKA (reference sequence). The CDR3, as DNA: TGCAGTGCTACGGGACAGGGTAGGGAAGCTTTCTTT. Translated: CSATGQGREAFF.

The chain couples TRBV27 to TRBJ2-1; no clear D gene. Trimming took 3 bases from V and 0 from J, leaving 6 bases between them. This CDR3 is 14 amino acids long. Per germline, CDR1 MNHEY and CDR2 SMNVEV (reference sequence). The CDR3: CASSFKSSYNEQFF. The CDR3 nucleotides read TGTGCCAGCAGTTTCAAGAGCTCCTACAATGAGCAGTTCTTC.

This clonotype was recorded a few times. The J gene is TRBJ2-7, the V gene TRBV11-2; 9 bases match TRBD1. CDR1 SGHAT and CDR2 FQNNGV come from the germline V gene. V lost 6 bases and J lost 6; bases outside the gene matches: 6. The length of the CDR3 is 13 residues. This CDR3 reads CASRGTGPREQYF. Here the CDR3 DNA reads TGTGCCAGCAGGGGGACAGGGCCCCGCGAGCAGTACTTC.

The J gene is TRBJ2-3, the V gene TRBV12-3 or TRBV12-4; tentatively, D is TRBD1 or TRBD2 (6 bases each). Deletions cut 9 bases from V and 4 bases from J, with 20 bases between. This CDR3 is 15 amino acids long. In DNA, the CDR3 is TGTGCCAGTAACAGTTTGATAGGGGGGCCAGATACGCAGTATTTT. Translated, it gives CASNSLIGGPDTQYF.

This CDR3 is CSARGLGEETQYF. Here the CDR3 DNA reads TGCAGTGCTAGAGGGCTAGGAGAAGAGACCCAGTACTTC. The V gene is TRBV20-1, the J gene TRBJ2-5, with no clear D. Per the germline V gene, CDR1 is DFQATT and CDR2 is SNEGSKA (reference sequence). V was shortened by 1 base and J by 3 bases, with 9 bases between the two germline ends. The CDR3 loop spans 13 amino acids.

The chain uses TRBV20-1 and TRBJ2-1; D remains ambiguous. CDR1 and CDR2 (germline): DFQATT, SNEGSKA (reference sequence). The germline V and J ends were trimmed by 6 bases and 0 bases, with 21 bases remaining between them. The CDR3 is 17 amino acids. In nucleotides, the CDR3 is TGCAGTGCCACCATGGACGCTACCGGCTTCTCCTACAATGAGCAGTTCTTC. Translation: CSATMDATGFSYNEQFF.

This clonotype has a count of ten or more. The chain links TRBV7-9 to TRBJ2-7, with TRBD1 as a possible D gene (6 bases). The CDR3 loop spans 14 amino acids. V lost 5 bases and J lost 2, with 13 bases in between. Germline V CDR1 and CDR2: SEHNR, FQNEAQ (reference sequence). The CDR3 coding sequence is TGTGCCAGCAGCAATCGGGACATTACCTACGAGCAGTACTTC. This translates into CASSNRDITYEQYF. Full variable domain (remainder filled in from reference TRBV7-9 and TRBJ2-7): DTGVSQNPRHKITKRGQNVTFRCDPISEHNRLYWYRQTLGQGPEFLTYFQNEAQLEKSRLLSDRFSAERPKGSFSTLEIQRTEQGDSAMYLCASSNRDITYEQYFGPGTRLTVT.

This clonotype was seen only a few times. The chain links TRBV4-1 to TRBJ2-6, with D possibly matching TRBD1 (5 bases). The germline V gene encodes CDR1 MGHRA and CDR2 YSYEKL. Trimming removed 0 bases at V and 0 bases at J, with 15 bases between. This CDR3 has 19 amino acids. This CDR3 reads CASSQDNAGDSSGANVLTF. In nucleotides, the CDR3 is TGCGCCAGCAGCCAAGATAATGCAGGCGACAGCTCTGGGGCCAACGTCCTGACTTTC.

The J gene is TRBJ1-1, the V gene TRBV7-9, with 8 positions matching TRBD1. Germline loops: CDR1 SEHNR, CDR2 FQNEAQ (reference sequence). The V and J ends lost 6 bases and 1 base, in that order; junction bases with no gene match: 10. This CDR3 is 16 amino acids long. CDR3 sequence (DNA): TGTGCCAGCAGTCACCCCAGACAGGGGCCGAACACTGAAGCTTTCTTT. It encodes CASSHPRQGPNTEAFF. Variable domain in full (rest from reference TRBV7-9 and TRBJ1-1): DTGVSQNPRHKITKRGQNVTFRCDPISEHNRLYWYRQTLGQGPEFLTYFQNEAQLEKSRLLSDRFSAERPKGSFSTLEIQRTEQGDSAMYLCASSHPRQGPNTEAFFGQGTRLTVV.

The chain has TRBV5-1 and TRBJ2-3, with 10 bases matching TRBD1. V dropped 0 bases and J dropped 6; count of bases not matched to a gene: 10. This CDR3 has 17 amino acids. Germline V gene data show CDR1 as SGHRS and CDR2 as YFSETQ. The CDR3, as DNA: TGCGCCAGCAGCTTGGCCTGGATGGACAGGGGGAGGGATACGCAGTATTTT. It yields the protein CASSLAWMDRGRDTQYF.

This clonotype was counted a few times. The chain is built from TRBV7-8 and TRBJ2-7, with D tentatively TRBD2 (6 bases). Germline loops: CDR1 SGHVS, CDR2 FQNEAQ. This CDR3 spans 16 amino acids. V was shortened by 4 bases and J by 2 bases, with 18 bases between the two germline ends. CDR3 in DNA: TGTGCCAGCAGCTCCCGGGACTTCGTTCCTCCCTACGAGCAGTACTTC. Translation: CASSSRDFVPPYEQYF.

This clonotype was recorded at least ten times. The rearrangement joins TRBV20-1 to TRBJ1-3, with D perhaps TRBD1 (5 bases). V was trimmed by 2 bases and J by 4 bases, leaving 9 bases between them. CDR1 is DFQATT, CDR2 SNEGSKA, per germline (reference sequence). The CDR3 extends over 13 amino acids. Here the CDR3 DNA reads TGCAGTGCTAGACAGGGTTCAGGAAACACCATATATTTT. It encodes CSARQGSGNTIYF.

The chain employs TRBV7-9 and TRBJ2-2; D uncertain. Per the germline V gene, CDR1 is SEHNR and CDR2 is FQNEAQ (reference sequence). The V end lost 8 bases, the J end lost 1 base, and 14 bases lay between the germline ends. CDR3 size: 15 residues. The CDR3 DNA reads as TGTGCCAGCGACCCCGTTGTCGTGAACACCGGGGAGCTGTTTTTT. It encodes CASDPVVVNTGELFF.

There are a few counts of this clonotype. The chain recombines TRBV11-2 with TRBJ1-3; perhaps TRBD1 as D (6 bases). The V end lost 5 bases, the J end lost 0 bases, and 17 bases lay between the germline ends. CDR1 is SGHAT and CDR2 is FQNNGV in the germline V gene. The CDR3 has 17 amino acids. CDR3 region: CASSNHQDSRSGNTIYF. DNA of the CDR3: TGTGCCAGCAGCAATCACCAGGACAGTCGCTCTGGAAACACCATATATTTT.

This clonotype was seen more than once but under ten times. The CDR3 DNA reads as TGTGCCAGTGCGGCTGCCCAAGAGACCCAGTACTTC. Translated, it gives CASAAAQETQYF. The J gene is TRBJ2-5, the V gene TRBV19; D call uncertain. CDR3 length: 12 amino acids. Germline CDR1 reads LNHDA; CDR2 reads SQIVND (reference sequence). Trimming stripped 8 bases from V and 1 base from J, with 8 bases between. Full variable domain (rest looked up from reference TRBV19 and TRBJ2-5): DGGITQSPKYLFRKEGQNVTLSCEQNLNHDAMYWYRQDPGQGLRLIYYSQIVNDFQKGDIAEGYSVSREKKESFPLTVTSAQKNPTAFYLCASAAAQETQYFGPGTRLLVL.

This clonotype was seen repeatedly, ten times or more. The rearrangement links TRBV7-9 to TRBJ2-1; D might be TRBD1 (6 bases). The V end was cut by 5 bases, the J end by 8 bases, with 19 bases between. Germline CDR1 reads SEHNR; CDR2 reads FQNEAQ (reference sequence). The CDR3 is 15 residues long. The CDR3 is CASSLPWQGIYEQFF. CDR3 DNA sequence: TGTGCCAGCAGCCTCCCCTGGCAGGGGATCTATGAGCAGTTCTTC.